This T cell receptor (beta chain) was retrieved from a study of T cell responses to AZD1222 COVID-19 vaccine. The CDR3 has 10 amino acids. Trimming took 3 bases from V and 7 from J, leaving 4 bases between them. Measured with immunoSEQ multiplex PCR; TCRdb has only the in-frame clones, and not every one. The repertoire includes 90,000 to 150,000 clones, 75% to 90% of them detected once, and 2% to 2.5% sits in the top ten. This sequence was found in an adult in good health. The sample here was peripheral blood, taken on day 0 of AZD1222 vaccination. J is TRBJ2-7 and V is TRBV23-1; D is uncertain. TRBV23-1 counts as an open reading frame of uncertain function. CDR3 amino acids: CASSHLEQYF. The DNA of the CDR3 is TGCGCCAGCAGTCACCTAGAGCAGTACTTC.